The clone carrying this T cell receptor beta chain was detected only a few times. Antigen: not known. From germline, CDR1 is DFQATT and CDR2 SNEGSKA (reference sequence). This CDR3 is 13 amino acids long. Trimming cost V 5 bases and J 6 bases, with 14 bases left between them. This sample is part of a study of blood T cells in healthy people across ages. Study context: Researchers report that template switching captured about one barcoded beta molecule per two T cells.

The authors ran a second PCR of about 7 to 11 cycles using a sample-barcoded 5' primer and a J-beta primer mix. At least 2.5 million CDR3-containing paired-end reads were obtained per sample. MiXCR, run by TCRdb on the 5' RACE reads, gives a single entry per CDR3 protein. The sample lists around 850,000 distinct CDR3 sequences, 35% to 40% occurring once. Study-wide results and limits: Comparison with aged donors showed that long-lived donors had more naive CD4+ cells and higher diversity. Those diversity estimates obtained from one million T cells were thought to be underestimates.

The V gene is TRBV20-1, the J gene TRBJ1-5; D is perhaps TRBD1 (6 bases). The sample consisted of blood. The source of this sequence is a man younger than 35 in good health. This CDR3 reads CSARTEGGQPQHF. The CDR3 DNA reads TGCAGTGCTCGAACCGAAGGGGGTCAGCCCCAGCATTTT.